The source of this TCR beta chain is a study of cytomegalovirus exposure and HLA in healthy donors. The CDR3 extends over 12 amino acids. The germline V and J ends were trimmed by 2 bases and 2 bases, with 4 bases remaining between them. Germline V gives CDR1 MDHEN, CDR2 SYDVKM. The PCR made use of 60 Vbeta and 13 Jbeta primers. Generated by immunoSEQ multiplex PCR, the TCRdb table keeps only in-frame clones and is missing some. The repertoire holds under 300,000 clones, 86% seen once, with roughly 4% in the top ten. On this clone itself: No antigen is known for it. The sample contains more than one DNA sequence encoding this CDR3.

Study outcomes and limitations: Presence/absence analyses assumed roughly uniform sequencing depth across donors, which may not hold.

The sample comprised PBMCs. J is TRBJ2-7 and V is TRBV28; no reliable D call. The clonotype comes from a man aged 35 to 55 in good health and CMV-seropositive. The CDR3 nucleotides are TGTGCCAGCAGTTTAAACACCTACGAGCAGTACTTC. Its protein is CASSLNTYEQYF.